Below are 5 T cell receptor beta chains sequenced from a single sample in a study of human T cells and chemical hapten exposure. Regarding time point: patch test 1, 2 weeks after DPC sensitization. Treatment in this sample: therapeutic diphenylcyclopropenone sensitization with weekly scalp DPC. TCRdb reanalysed the RACE reads using MiXCR and keeps one entry per CDR3 protein. Altogether 75,000 to 90,000 distinct CDR3 sequences are present, about 10% being singletons, with the ten largest covering 3.5%. This sample comprised whole blood, obtained in connection with sensitization to the hapten diphenylcyclopropenone (DPC). The receptors originated from a woman aged 60-75 years with alopecia areata. Some clones in this sample may be carry-over from other donors' samples.

The chain combines TRBV7-6 with TRBJ1-2, with 9 bases fitting TRBD1. Trimming removed 2 bases from V and 5 bases from J; junction bases left unmatched: 15. The CDR3 sequence is 18 residues long. The V gene's germline CDR1 is SGHVS and CDR2 FNYEAQ. For the CDR3, the DNA is TGTGCCAGCAGCTTAAGTCCCCCCGCCGGGACAGGGCAATATGGCTACACCTTC. This encodes CASSLSPPAGTGQYGYTF.

This clonotype was detected many times. V usage is TRBV29-1 and J usage is TRBJ1-1; tentatively, D is TRBD1 (6 bases). The CDR3 loop spans 10 amino acids. Trimming pared 6 bases from V and 9 bases from J, leaving 11 bases between. From germline, CDR1 is SQVTM and CDR2 ANQGSEA. For the CDR3, the DNA is TGCAGCGTGGCAACAGGGAAAGCTTTCTTT. The encoded protein is CSVATGKAFF.

This clonotype was counted ten times or more. The chain has TRBV5-6 and TRBJ1-1; 7 nucleotides agree with TRBD1. CDR1 is SGHDT and CDR2 is YYEEEE in the germline V gene. CDR3 size: 13 residues. V trimming: 6 bases; J trimming: 3 bases; junction bases outside the gene matches: 5. The CDR3 region has the DNA TGTGCCAGCAAAGGGGGCAGGGACACTGAAGCTTTCTTT. Residues: CASKGGRDTEAFF.

This clonotype has ten or more counts. The gene calls are TRBV18 and TRBJ1-5, with a possible D match to TRBD1 (6 bases). The CDR3 loop spans 16 amino acids. The germline gives CDR1 KGHSH, CDR2 LQKENI. Trimming took 3 bases from V and 0 from J, leaving 12 bases between them. CDR3 coding DNA: TGTGCCAGCTCACCGAGACAGGAGATTAGCAATCAGCCCCAGCATTTT. The encoded protein is CASSPRQEISNQPQHF. The complete variable domain, with remaining parts taken from reference TRBV18 and TRBJ1-5, reads NAGVMQNPRHLVRRRGQEARLRCSPMKGHSHVYWYRQLPEEGLKFMVYLQKENIIDESGMPKERFSAEFPKEGPSILRIQQVVRGDSAAYFCASSPRQEISNQPQHFGDGTRLSIL.

This clonotype has a count of ten or more. The CDR3 sequence: CASSYSGTGIQETQYF. The CDR3 DNA follows: TGTGCCAGCAGTTACTCGGGGACAGGTATCCAAGAGACCCAGTACTTC. V is TRBV6-5 and J is TRBJ2-5, with 8 bases that match TRBD1. Germline loops: CDR1 MNHEY, CDR2 SVGAGI. The CDR3 extends over 16 amino acids. V shed 0 bases and J 1 base; nucleotides not matched to a gene: 4.